This entry lists 2 T cell receptor beta chains sequenced from one sample in a study of T-cell memory formation after mild COVID-19. TCRdb re-called the 5' RACE reads through MiXCR, storing one row per CDR3 protein. Found here are roughly 350,000 distinct CDR3 sequences, around 27% of them singletons; the top ten hold about 14%. The sample was PBMCs or a T cell subset sorted from them (not recorded which). All receptors come from an adult woman who had mild COVID-19 (a few samples of this study predate the infection). Cell type and time point are not known.

This clonotype came up a few times. V is TRBV29-1 and J is TRBJ1-1; D possibly corresponds to TRBD1 (6 bases). V lost 8 bases to trimming and J lost 2 bases, with 12 bases between them. CDR3 length: 12 residues. CDR1 and CDR2 (germline): SQVTM, ANQGSEA. This chain's CDR3 is CSSGQHNTEAFF. As DNA, the CDR3 is TGCAGCTCCGGACAGCATAACACTGAAGCTTTCTTT.

V is TRBV20-1 and J is TRBJ2-7; D ambiguous. The CDR3 contains 15 residues. Trimming stripped 1 base from V and 1 base from J, with 14 bases between. Germline V gene sequence: CDR1 DFQATT, CDR2 SNEGSKA (reference sequence). CDR3: CSARGRAPGSYEQYF. The CDR3, as DNA: TGCAGTGCTAGAGGTCGGGCCCCAGGTTCCTACGAGCAGTACTTC.